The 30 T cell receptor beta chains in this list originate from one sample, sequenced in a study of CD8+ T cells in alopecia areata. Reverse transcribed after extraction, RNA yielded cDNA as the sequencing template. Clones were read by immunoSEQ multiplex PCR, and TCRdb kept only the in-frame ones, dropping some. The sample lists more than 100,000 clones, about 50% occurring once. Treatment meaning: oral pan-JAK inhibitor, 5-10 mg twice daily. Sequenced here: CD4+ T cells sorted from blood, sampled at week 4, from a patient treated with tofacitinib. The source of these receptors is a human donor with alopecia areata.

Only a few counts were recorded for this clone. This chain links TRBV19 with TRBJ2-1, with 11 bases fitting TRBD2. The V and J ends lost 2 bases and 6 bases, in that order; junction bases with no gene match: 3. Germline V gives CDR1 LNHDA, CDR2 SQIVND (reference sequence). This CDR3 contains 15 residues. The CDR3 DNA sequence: TGTGCCAGTAGTATACAACTAGCGGGAGTCAATGAGCAGTTCTTC. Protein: CASSIQLAGVNEQFF.

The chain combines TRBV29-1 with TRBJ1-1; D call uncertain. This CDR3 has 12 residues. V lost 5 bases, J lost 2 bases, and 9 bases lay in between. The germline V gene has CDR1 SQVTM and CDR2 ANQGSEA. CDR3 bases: TGCAGCGTTTTCGGCCTCAACACTGAAGCTTTCTTT. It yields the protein CSVFGLNTEAFF.

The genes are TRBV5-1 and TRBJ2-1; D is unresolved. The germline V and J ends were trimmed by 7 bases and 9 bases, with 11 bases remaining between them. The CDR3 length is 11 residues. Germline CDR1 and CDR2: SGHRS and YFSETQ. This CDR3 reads CASSPGPEQFF. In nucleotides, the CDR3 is TGCGCCAGCTCCCCGGGTCCTGAGCAGTTCTTC.

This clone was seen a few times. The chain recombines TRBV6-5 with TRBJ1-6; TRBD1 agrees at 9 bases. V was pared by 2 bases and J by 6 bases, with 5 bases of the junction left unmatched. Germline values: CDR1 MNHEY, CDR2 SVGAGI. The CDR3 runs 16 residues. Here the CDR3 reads CASSYGADRGNSPLHF. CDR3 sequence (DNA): TGTGCCAGCAGTTACGGTGCGGACAGGGGTAATTCACCCCTCCACTTT.

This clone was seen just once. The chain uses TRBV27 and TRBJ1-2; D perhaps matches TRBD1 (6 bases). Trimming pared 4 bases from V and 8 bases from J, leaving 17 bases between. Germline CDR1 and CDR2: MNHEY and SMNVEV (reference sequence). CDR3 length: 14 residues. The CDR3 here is CASSSQGALRGYTF. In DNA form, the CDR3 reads TGTGCCAGCAGTTCACAGGGAGCCCTTAGGGGCTACACCTTC.

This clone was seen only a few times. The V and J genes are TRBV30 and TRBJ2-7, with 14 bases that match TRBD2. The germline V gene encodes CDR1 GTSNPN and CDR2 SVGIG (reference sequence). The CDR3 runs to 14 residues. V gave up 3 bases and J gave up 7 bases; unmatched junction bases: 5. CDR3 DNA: TGTGCCTGGAGGGGACTAGCGGGAGTTCGGGAGCAGTACTTC. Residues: CAWRGLAGVREQYF.

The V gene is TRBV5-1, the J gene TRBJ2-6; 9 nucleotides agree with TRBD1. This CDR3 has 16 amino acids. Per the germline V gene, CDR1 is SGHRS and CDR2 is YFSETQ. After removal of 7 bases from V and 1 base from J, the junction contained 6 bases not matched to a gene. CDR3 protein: CASGRTGASGANVLTF. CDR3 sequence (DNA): TGCGCCAGCGGCAGGACAGGGGCTTCTGGGGCCAACGTCCTGACTTTC.

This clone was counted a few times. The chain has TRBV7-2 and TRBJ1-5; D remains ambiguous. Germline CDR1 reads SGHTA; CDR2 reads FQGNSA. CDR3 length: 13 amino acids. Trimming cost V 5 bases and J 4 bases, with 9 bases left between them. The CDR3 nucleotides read TGTGCCAGCAGCCCCCAGAGGAATCAGCCCCAGCATTTT. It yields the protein CASSPQRNQPQHF.

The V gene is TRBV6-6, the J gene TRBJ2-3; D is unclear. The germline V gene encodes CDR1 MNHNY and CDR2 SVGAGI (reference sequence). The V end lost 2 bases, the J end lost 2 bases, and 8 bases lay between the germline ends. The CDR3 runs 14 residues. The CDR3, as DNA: TGTGCCAGCAGTTACACGCCCTACACAGATACGCAGTATTTT. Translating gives CASSYTPYTDTQYF.

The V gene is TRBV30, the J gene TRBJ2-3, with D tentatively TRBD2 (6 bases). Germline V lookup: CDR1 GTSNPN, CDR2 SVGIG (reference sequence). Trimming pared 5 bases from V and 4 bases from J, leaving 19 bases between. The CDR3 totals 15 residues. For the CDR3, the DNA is TGTGCCTGGGCGGGATCTACTATTGGAGCAGATACGCAGTATTTT. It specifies CAWAGSTIGADTQYF.

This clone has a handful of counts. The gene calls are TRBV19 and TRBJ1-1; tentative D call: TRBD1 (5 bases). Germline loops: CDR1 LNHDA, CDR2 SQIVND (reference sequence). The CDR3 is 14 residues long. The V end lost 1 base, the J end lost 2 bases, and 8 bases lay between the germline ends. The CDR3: CASSIGTPNTEAFF. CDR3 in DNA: TGTGCCAGTAGTATAGGGACACCCAACACTGAAGCTTTCTTT.

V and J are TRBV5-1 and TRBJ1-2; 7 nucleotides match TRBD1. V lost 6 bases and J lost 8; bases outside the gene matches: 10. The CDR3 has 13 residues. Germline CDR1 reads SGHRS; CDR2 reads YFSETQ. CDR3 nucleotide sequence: TGCGCCAGCACTAGACAGGGCGTCGCCGGCTACACCTTC. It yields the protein CASTRQGVAGYTF.

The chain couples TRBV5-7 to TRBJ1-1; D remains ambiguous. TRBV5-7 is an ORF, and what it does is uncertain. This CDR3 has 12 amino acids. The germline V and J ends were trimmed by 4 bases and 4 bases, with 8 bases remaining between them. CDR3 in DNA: TGTGCCAGCAGCCTCACGGGCACTGAAGCTTTCTTT. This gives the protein CASSLTGTEAFF.

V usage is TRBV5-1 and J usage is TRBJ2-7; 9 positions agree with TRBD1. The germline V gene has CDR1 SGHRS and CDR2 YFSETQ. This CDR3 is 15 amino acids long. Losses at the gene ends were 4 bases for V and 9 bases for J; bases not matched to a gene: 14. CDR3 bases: TGCGCCAGCAGCATACCGGGACAGGGCCTTCAACGGCAGTACTTC. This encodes CASSIPGQGLQRQYF.

This chain's CDR3 is CATSGRSRAIADTQYF. CDR3 coding DNA: TGTGCCACCAGCGGCCGCTCGCGGGCAATAGCAGATACGCAGTATTTT. The chain is built from TRBV15 and TRBJ2-3, with D maybe TRBD2 (5 bases). Germline V gives CDR1 LNHNV, CDR2 YYDKDF (reference sequence). V was trimmed by 5 bases and J by 4 bases, leaving 19 bases between them. CDR3 length: 16 residues. Supplemented by reference TRBV15 and TRBJ2-3, the full variable domain reads DAMVIQNPRYQVTQFGKPVTLSCSQTLNHNVMYWYQQKSSQAPKLLFHYYDKDFNNEADTPDNFQSRRPNTSFCFLDIRSPGLGDTAMYLCATSGRSRAIADTQYFGPGTRLTVL.

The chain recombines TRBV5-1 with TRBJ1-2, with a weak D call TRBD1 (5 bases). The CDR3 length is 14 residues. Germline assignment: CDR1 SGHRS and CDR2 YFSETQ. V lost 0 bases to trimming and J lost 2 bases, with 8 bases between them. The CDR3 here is CASSLDWGNYGYTF. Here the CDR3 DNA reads TGCGCCAGCAGCTTGGATTGGGGCAACTATGGCTACACCTTC.

The CDR3 bases are TGTGCCAGCAGCCGCCCAGGGGGTGGGAACACTGAAGCTTTCTTT. It specifies CASSRPGGGNTEAFF. The V gene is TRBV11-2, the J gene TRBJ1-1, with 7 nucleotides matching TRBD1. Germline-derived CDR1 and CDR2 are SGHAT and FQNNGV. V trimming: 5 bases; J trimming: 1 base; junction bases outside the gene matches: 7. The CDR3 runs to 15 residues.

The CDR3 is CASSQEGSGTTKQYF. CDR3 in DNA: TGCGCCAGCAGCCAAGAAGGGTCCGGGACAACTAAGCAGTACTTC. This chain connects TRBV4-1 to TRBJ2-5, with D possibly TRBD1 on 6 matching bases. Looked up from germline, CDR1 is MGHRA and CDR2 is YSYEKL. Trimming took off 0 bases at V and 11 bases at J, with 19 bases between the two ends. The CDR3 is made up of 15 amino acids.

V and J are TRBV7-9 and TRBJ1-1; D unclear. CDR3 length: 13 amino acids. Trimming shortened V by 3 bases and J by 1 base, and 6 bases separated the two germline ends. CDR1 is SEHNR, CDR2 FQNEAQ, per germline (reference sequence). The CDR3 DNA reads TGTGCCAGCAGCTTCGAACCGAACACTGAAGCTTTCTTT. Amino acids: CASSFEPNTEAFF.

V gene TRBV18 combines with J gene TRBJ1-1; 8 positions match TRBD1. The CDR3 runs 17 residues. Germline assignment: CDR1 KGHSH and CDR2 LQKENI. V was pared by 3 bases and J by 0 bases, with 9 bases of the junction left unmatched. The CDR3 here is CASSPGTGRIMNTEAFF. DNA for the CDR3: TGTGCCAGCTCACCGGGGACAGGTCGGATCATGAACACTGAAGCTTTCTTT.

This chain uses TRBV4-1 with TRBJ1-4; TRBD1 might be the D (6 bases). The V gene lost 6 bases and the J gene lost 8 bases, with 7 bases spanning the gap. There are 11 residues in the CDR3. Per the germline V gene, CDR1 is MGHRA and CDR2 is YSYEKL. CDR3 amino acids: CASRGTEKLFF. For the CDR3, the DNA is TGCGCCAGCAGAGGGACAGAAAAACTGTTTTTT.

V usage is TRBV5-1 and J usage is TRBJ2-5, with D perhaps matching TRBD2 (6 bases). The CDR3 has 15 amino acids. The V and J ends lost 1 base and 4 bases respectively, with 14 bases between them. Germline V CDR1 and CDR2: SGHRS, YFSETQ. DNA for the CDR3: TGCGCCAGCAGCTTGCCGGGGCAGGGAGGAGAGACCCAGTACTTC. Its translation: CASSLPGQGGETQYF.

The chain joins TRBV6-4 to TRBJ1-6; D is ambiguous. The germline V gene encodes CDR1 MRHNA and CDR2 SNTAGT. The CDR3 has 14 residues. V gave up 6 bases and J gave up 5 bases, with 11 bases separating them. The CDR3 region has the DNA TGTGCCAGCAGGCCGGCACGGGATAATTCACCCCTCCACTTT. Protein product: CASRPARDNSPLHF.

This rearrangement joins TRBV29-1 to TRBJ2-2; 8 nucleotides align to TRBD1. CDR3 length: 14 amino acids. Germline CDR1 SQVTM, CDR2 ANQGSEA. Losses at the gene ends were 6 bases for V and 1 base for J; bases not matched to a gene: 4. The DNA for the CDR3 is TGCAGCGTGCACGGACAGGGGAACACCGGGGAGCTGTTTTTT. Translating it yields CSVHGQGNTGELFF.

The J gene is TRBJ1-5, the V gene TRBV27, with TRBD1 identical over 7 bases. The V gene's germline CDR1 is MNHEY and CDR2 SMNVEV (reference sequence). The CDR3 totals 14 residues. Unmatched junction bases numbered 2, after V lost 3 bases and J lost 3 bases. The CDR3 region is CASSLTGINQPQHF. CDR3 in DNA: TGTGCCAGCAGTTTGACAGGGATCAATCAGCCCCAGCATTTT.

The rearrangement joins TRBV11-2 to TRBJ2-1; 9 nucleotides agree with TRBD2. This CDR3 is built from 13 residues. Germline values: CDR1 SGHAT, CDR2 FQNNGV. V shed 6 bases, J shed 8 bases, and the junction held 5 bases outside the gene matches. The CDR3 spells CASSKREVDEQFF. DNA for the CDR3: TGTGCCAGCAGTAAGCGGGAGGTAGATGAGCAGTTCTTC. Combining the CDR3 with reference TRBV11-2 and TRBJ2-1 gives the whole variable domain EAGVAQSPRYKIIEKRQSVAFWCNPISGHATLYWYQQILGQGPKLLIQFQNNGVVDDSQLPKDRFSAERLKGVDSTLKIQPAKLEDSAVYLCASSKREVDEQFFGPGTRLTVL.

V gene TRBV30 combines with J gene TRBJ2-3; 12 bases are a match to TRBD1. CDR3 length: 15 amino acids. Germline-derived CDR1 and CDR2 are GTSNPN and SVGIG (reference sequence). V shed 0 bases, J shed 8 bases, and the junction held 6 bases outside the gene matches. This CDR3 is CAWSVPGTGGFTQYF. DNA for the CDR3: TGTGCCTGGAGTGTACCCGGGACAGGGGGCTTTACGCAGTATTTT.

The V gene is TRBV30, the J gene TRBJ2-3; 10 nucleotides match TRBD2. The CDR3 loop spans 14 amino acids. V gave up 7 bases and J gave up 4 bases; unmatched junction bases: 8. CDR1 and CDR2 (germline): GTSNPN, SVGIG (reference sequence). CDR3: CASTPLAGADTQYF. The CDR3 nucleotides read TGTGCCTCCACCCCCCTAGCGGGAGCAGATACGCAGTATTTT.

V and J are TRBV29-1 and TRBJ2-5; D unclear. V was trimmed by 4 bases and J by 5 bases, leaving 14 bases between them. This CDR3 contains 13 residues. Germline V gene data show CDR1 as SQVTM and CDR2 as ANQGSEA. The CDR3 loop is CSVAPVLGETQYF. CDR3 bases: TGCAGCGTTGCCCCCGTCCTGGGGGAGACCCAGTACTTC.

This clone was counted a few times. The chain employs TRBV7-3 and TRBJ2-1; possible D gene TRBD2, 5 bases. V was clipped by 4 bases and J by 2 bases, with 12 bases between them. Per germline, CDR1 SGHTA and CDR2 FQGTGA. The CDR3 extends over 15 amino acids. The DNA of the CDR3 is TGTGCCAGCAGCTCCACTAGTGAAGCCTACAATGAGCAGTTCTTC. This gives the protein CASSSTSEAYNEQFF.